What follows describes a single TCR beta chain. The data derive from a study of T cell changes during pregnancy in multiple sclerosis. The CDR3 totals 14 residues. The germline gives CDR1 KGHSH, CDR2 LQKENI. V shed 3 bases and J 3 bases; nucleotides not matched to a gene: 4. The data were produced by immunoSEQ multiplex PCR, yet TCRdb's version contains in-frame clones alone and is incomplete. Here the sample spans around 60,000 clones, around 89% being singletons. The chain combines TRBV18 with TRBJ1-2; 7 bases are a match to TRBD1. The specimen was peripheral blood, collected in the first trimester of pregnancy. This TCR was recovered from a female donor with multiple sclerosis, enrolled in a pregnancy study. The CDR3 bases are TGTGCCAGCTCACCGGTCAGGGGGGACTATGGCTACACCTTC. It is translated as CASSPVRGDYGYTF.